The 29 T cell receptor beta chains below come from one sample, sequenced in a study of T cell repertoires in ileal Crohn's disease. Generated by immunoSEQ multiplex PCR, the TCRdb table keeps only in-frame clones and is missing some. The sample yields 4,500 to 5,500 clones, less than 85% seen once. The sequenced material came from ileal tissue. The receptor set was obtained from an adult with Crohn's disease.

The rearrangement uses TRBV19 and TRBJ1-2; D might be TRBD1 (6 bases). The CDR3 runs 15 residues. V was clipped by 5 bases and J by 4 bases, with 17 bases between them. CDR1 and CDR2 from the germline V gene are LNHDA and SQIVND (reference sequence). The CDR3: CASSLNSYRAYGYTF. The CDR3 DNA follows: TGTGCCAGTAGTCTGAACTCCTACAGGGCCTATGGCTACACCTTC.

The chain combines TRBV6-5 with TRBJ2-1; D might be TRBD1 (6 bases). The CDR3 length is 13 residues. The germline V and J ends were trimmed by 7 bases and 5 bases, with 12 bases remaining between them. The germline V gene encodes CDR1 MNHEY and CDR2 SVGAGI. CDR3 residues: CASTRTDHNEQFF. The DNA of the CDR3 is TGTGCCAGCACCCGGACAGACCACAATGAGCAGTTCTTC.

This chain links TRBV27 with TRBJ2-3; 10 nucleotides align to TRBD1. CDR1 is MNHEY and CDR2 is SMNVEV in the germline V gene (reference sequence). J gave up 1 base and V 4 bases, and 5 bases lay outside the gene matches. The CDR3 contains 16 residues. DNA for the CDR3: TGTGCCAGCAGTTCAACCGGACAGGGGGGCACAGATACGCAGTATTTT. Residues: CASSSTGQGGTDTQYF.

The chain combines TRBV6-1 with TRBJ2-7; 9 positions agree with TRBD1. The trim removed 7 bases at V and 4 bases at J, leaving 8 bases unmatched. Germline loops: CDR1 MNHNS, CDR2 SASEGT. CDR3 length equals 14 residues. CDR3 amino acids: CASKDRGILYEQYF. CDR3 in DNA: TGTGCCAGCAAAGACAGGGGGATATTGTACGAGCAGTACTTC.

This clone was picked up a small number of times. This CDR3 reads CASSLGAGGKNSPLHF. As DNA, the CDR3 is TGTGCCAGCAGCTTAGGTGCAGGGGGCAAGAATTCACCCCTCCACTTT. This sequence joins TRBV7-8 and TRBJ1-6; 8 bases are shared with TRBD1. The CDR3 extends over 16 amino acids. Germline lookup yields CDR1 SGHVS and CDR2 FQNEAQ. After removal of 1 base from V and 7 bases from J, the junction contained 6 bases not matched to a gene. Supplemented by reference TRBV7-8 and TRBJ1-6, the full variable domain reads GAGVSQSPRYKVAKRGQDVALRCDPISGHVSLFWYQQALGQGPEFLTYFQNEAQLDKSGLPSDRFFAERPEGSVSTLKIQRTQQEDSAVYLCASSLGAGGKNSPLHFGNGTRLTVT.

This clone has a handful of counts. The V and J genes are TRBV11-3 and TRBJ2-7; possible D gene TRBD1, 5 bases. The length of the CDR3 is 13 residues. Germline V gives CDR1 SGHNT, CDR2 YENEEA. Trimming left V 7 bases short and J 3 bases short, with 13 bases between. This CDR3 reads CASTLGRGYEQYF. The CDR3 DNA follows: TGTGCCAGCACCCTGGGAAGGGGCTACGAGCAGTACTTC.

This clone was seen a handful of times. The rearrangement uses TRBV5-4 and TRBJ2-7, with 12 bases aligning to TRBD1. Germline V gene data show CDR1 as SGHNT and CDR2 as YYREEE (reference sequence). The CDR3 extends over 15 amino acids. V dropped 4 bases and J dropped 6; count of bases not matched to a gene: 8. CDR3 bases: TGTGCCAGCAGCCCCCCGGGACAGGGGGCTGGCGAGCAGTACTTC. As protein: CASSPPGQGAGEQYF.

The gene calls are TRBV7-2 and TRBJ2-7; TRBD2 aligns across 9 bases. The CDR3 extends over 15 amino acids. Germline lookup yields CDR1 SGHTA and CDR2 FQGNSA. With V trimmed by 4 bases and J by 6 bases, 10 bases remained unmatched. The CDR3 loop reads CASSSQPASGAEQYF. In nucleotides, the CDR3 is TGTGCCAGCAGCTCCCAACCGGCTAGCGGGGCCGAGCAGTACTTC.

This clone appeared once. The chain recombines TRBV11-2 with TRBJ2-7; 9 bases match TRBD2. The germline CDR1 and CDR2 sequences are SGHAT and FQNNGV. V lost 6 bases to trimming and J lost 3 bases; unmatched junction nucleotides: 6. The CDR3 spans 14 residues. The CDR3 loop reads CASSFLAGVYEQYF. CDR3 sequence (DNA): TGTGCCAGCAGTTTTTTAGCGGGAGTCTACGAGCAGTACTTC.

The rearrangement uses TRBV6-1 and TRBJ2-3; 7 bases are a match to TRBD2. The CDR3 contains 15 residues. V lost 0 bases to trimming and J lost 6 bases; unmatched junction nucleotides: 6. CDR1 and CDR2 from the germline V gene are MNHNS and SASEGT. The CDR3 DNA is TGTGCCAGCAGTGAAGCAGGACTAGGCCGGGATACGCAGTATTTT. Its protein product is CASSEAGLGRDTQYF.

The rearrangement uses TRBV11-2 and TRBJ1-2; D gene ambiguous. This CDR3 spans 12 amino acids. Germline CDR1 and CDR2: SGHAT and FQNNGV. V shed 0 bases and J shed 4 bases, with 3 bases lying between them. The CDR3 spells CASSLDSYGYTF. The CDR3 DNA reads as TGTGCCAGCAGCTTAGACAGCTATGGCTACACCTTC.

The rearrangement joins TRBV6-1 to TRBJ1-3; perhaps TRBD1 as D (5 bases). The CDR3 runs 13 residues. Germline V CDR1 and CDR2: MNHNS, SASEGT. Trimming shortened V by 2 bases and J by 11 bases, and 13 bases separated the two germline ends. The DNA for the CDR3 is TGTGCCAGCAGTGAAACAGGCCATCAGCCCATATATTTT. Translation: CASSETGHQPIYF.

The rearrangement links TRBV5-8 to TRBJ1-6, with D tentatively TRBD1 (6 bases). V was shortened by 2 bases and J by 5 bases, with 8 bases between the two germline ends. Germline V gene lookup returns CDR1 SGHTS and CDR2 YDEGEE. The CDR3 consists of 14 residues. CDR3 in DNA: TGTGCCAGCAGCTTCGGGACAAATAATTCACCCCTCCACTTT. Protein sequence: CASSFGTNNSPLHF.

The V and J genes are TRBV6-5 and TRBJ1-2, with D possibly being TRBD1 (6 bases). The CDR3 extends over 15 amino acids. The germline gives CDR1 MNHEY, CDR2 SVGAGI. Deletions cut 7 bases from V and 0 bases from J, with 15 bases between. CDR3 coding DNA: TGTGCCAGCACCCAGACTTGGGACACTAACTATGGCTACACCTTC. Its protein is CASTQTWDTNYGYTF.

Sample share makes this clone large. Other DNA sequences in the sample encode the same CDR3. The chain is built from TRBV6-1 and TRBJ2-7; D is possibly TRBD1 (5 bases). V was clipped by 3 bases and J by 2 bases, with 8 bases between them. CDR3 length: 13 residues. Germline assignment: CDR1 MNHNS and CDR2 SASEGT. The DNA for the CDR3 is TGTGCCAGCAGTGACGACAGCCCCTACGAGCAGTACTTC. Its protein product is CASSDDSPYEQYF.

This clone was found a few times. The rearrangement uses TRBV6-5 and TRBJ2-2; D is unclear. The CDR3 covers 13 residues. Germline V CDR1 and CDR2: MNHEY, SVGAGI. Trimming pared 5 bases from V and 4 bases from J, leaving 8 bases between. Here the CDR3 reads CASSGQVTGELFF. CDR3 nucleotide sequence: TGTGCCAGCAGTGGTCAGGTCACCGGGGAGCTGTTTTTT.

This clone was seen a single time. The CDR3 sequence is CSVEDRLGTGNRYGYTF. The DNA of the CDR3 is TGCAGCGTTGAAGATCGACTGGGGACAGGGAATCGGTATGGCTACACCTTC. This chain uses TRBV29-1 with TRBJ1-2; TRBD1 matches at 9 bases. The CDR3 consists of 17 residues. The germline CDR1 and CDR2 sequences are SQVTM and ANQGSEA. V lost 0 bases and J lost 5; bases outside the gene matches: 13.

The chain uses TRBV6-5 and TRBJ1-5; possibly TRBD1 for D (6 bases). Trimming removed 6 bases from V and 2 bases from J, with 11 bases in between. CDR1 MNHEY and CDR2 SVGAGI come from the germline V gene. CDR3 length equals 14 residues. CDR3 nucleotide sequence: TGTGCCAGCAGAAACAGGGTAGGCAATCAGCCCCAGCATTTT. Protein: CASRNRVGNQPQHF.

The CDR3 loop reads CASSREGAGGYTF. The CDR3 nucleotides read TGTGCCAGCAGCCGTGAGGGGGCTGGGGGCTACACCTTC. The chain employs TRBV4-2 and TRBJ1-2, with 7 bases that match TRBD1. Germline V gene lookup returns CDR1 LGHNA and CDR2 YNFKEQ. The junction had 7 bases not matched to a gene; V was cut back by 4 bases and J by 8 bases. The CDR3 runs to 13 residues.

The chain links TRBV2 to TRBJ2-7; 11 nucleotides match TRBD1. Germline values: CDR1 SNHLY, CDR2 FYNNEI. The CDR3 covers 15 residues. Trimming removed 6 bases from V and 3 bases from J; junction bases left unmatched: 7. CDR3 nucleotide sequence: TGTGCCAGCAGCAAACCGGGACAGGGGGACTACGAGCAGTACTTC. Translated, it gives CASSKPGQGDYEQYF.

The chain uses TRBV27 and TRBJ1-5; TRBD1 matches 7 bases. The CDR3 spans 16 residues. V shed 5 bases and J 0 bases; nucleotides not matched to a gene: 7. Germline V CDR1 and CDR2: MNHEY, SMNVEV (reference sequence). The DNA for the CDR3 is TGTGCCAGCAGTGTGACAGGGATTCATAGCAATCAGCCCCAGCATTTT. As protein: CASSVTGIHSNQPQHF.

V and J are TRBV6-6 and TRBJ1-5; a weak D match, TRBD1 (5 bases). Germline CDR1 MNHNY, CDR2 SVGAGI (reference sequence). Trimming removed 3 bases at V and 2 bases at J, with 14 bases between. There are 16 residues in the CDR3. The CDR3 loop reads CASSYRQTGGNQPQHF. Here the CDR3 DNA reads TGTGCCAGCAGTTATCGACAGACCGGCGGCAATCAGCCCCAGCATTTT.

This clone was recorded a few times. The CDR3 here is CASSPGQGRTHEQYF. For the CDR3, the DNA is TGTGCCAGCAGCCCTGGACAGGGGCGCACCCACGAGCAGTACTTC. This chain joins TRBV5-6 and TRBJ2-7; 9 positions agree with TRBD1. J gave up 5 bases and V 4 bases, and 10 bases lay outside the gene matches. Germline loops: CDR1 SGHDT, CDR2 YYEEEE. The CDR3 covers 15 residues.

The rearrangement joins TRBV28 to TRBJ2-1; the D gene is possibly TRBD2 (5 bases). Germline CDR1 and CDR2: MDHEN and SYDVKM. The CDR3 is 12 residues long. The ends were cut back, 4 bases at V and 10 bases at J, with 11 bases in the middle. CDR3 protein: CASSSQRGEQFF. The DNA of the CDR3 is TGTGCCAGCAGTTCCCAACGCGGGGAGCAGTTCTTC. Combining the CDR3 with reference TRBV28 and TRBJ2-1 gives the whole variable domain DVKVTQSSRYLVKRTGEKVFLECVQDMDHENMFWYRQDPGLGLRLIYFSYDVKMKEKGDIPEGYSVSREKKERFSLILESASTNQTSMYLCASSSQRGEQFFGPGTRLTVL.

In this sample, this clone turned up a few times. V is TRBV11-2 and J is TRBJ1-5; TRBD1 might be the D (5 bases). With 5 bases removed from V and 4 bases from J, the gap between germline ends came to 9 bases. The CDR3 covers 13 residues. Germline assignment: CDR1 SGHAT and CDR2 FQNNGV. The CDR3 here is CASSPDSNQPQHF. The CDR3 region has the DNA TGTGCCAGCAGCCCTGACAGTAATCAGCCCCAGCATTTT. Looking up the rest from reference TRBV11-2 and TRBJ1-5 gives the full variable domain: EAGVAQSPRYKIIEKRQSVAFWCNPISGHATLYWYQQILGQGPKLLIQFQNNGVVDDSQLPKDRFSAERLKGVDSTLKIQPAKLEDSAVYLCASSPDSNQPQHFGDGTRLSIL.

V is TRBV25-1 and J is TRBJ2-5; D unclear. V lost 5 bases and J lost 5, with 15 bases in between. CDR1 MGHDK and CDR2 SYGVNS come from the germline V gene. This CDR3 region has 14 residues. The CDR3 is CASSLGSPPETQYF. CDR3 bases: TGTGCCAGCAGTCTAGGCAGCCCGCCGGAGACCCAGTACTTC.

V gene TRBV18 combines with J gene TRBJ1-2, with D unclear. The V gene lost 8 bases and the J gene lost 3 bases, with 16 bases spanning the gap. The CDR3 spans 14 residues. Germline V lookup: CDR1 KGHSH, CDR2 LQKENI. CDR3 nucleotides: TGTGCCAGCCAACGCTCCTCGGGTGACTATGGCTACACCTTC. Its protein product is CASQRSSGDYGYTF.

This rearrangement joins TRBV7-8 to TRBJ1-5; the D is unclear. Germline V gene lookup returns CDR1 SGHVS and CDR2 FQNEAQ. The CDR3 contains 14 residues. Trimming cost V 1 base and J 6 bases, with 10 bases left between them. CDR3 protein: CASSLETGSQPQHF. DNA for the CDR3: TGTGCCAGCAGCTTAGAGACGGGTAGTCAGCCCCAGCATTTT.

The chain has TRBV6-1 and TRBJ1-1; D is perhaps TRBD1 (6 bases). V was trimmed by 5 bases and J by 4 bases, leaving 14 bases between them. The germline gives CDR1 MNHNS, CDR2 SASEGT. This CDR3 contains 14 residues. This chain's CDR3 is CASSKQGGGTEAFF. The CDR3, as DNA: TGTGCCAGCAGTAAACAGGGAGGGGGCACTGAAGCTTTCTTT.